This is a list of T cell receptor beta chains from one sample in a study of T cells in Graves' hyperthyroidism and ophthalmopathy. Via MiXCR, TCRdb re-called the multiplex PCR reads, giving one row per CDR3 protein. This table has approximately 410,000 distinct CDR3 sequences, approximately 15% appearing once. Sequences were obtained from blood. These receptors were obtained from a woman between 18 and 30 years old with Graves' hyperthyroidism. CDR3s include the opening cysteine and the closing phenylalanine or tryptophan. A D gene is named only where the DNA matches it firmly. Rows may omit the clone size; those that give it use once, few, many or a size class.

cdr3_aa	cdr3_nt	j_call	cdr3_length	v_call	d_call	clone_size
CASSYSIAGGDEQYF	TGTGCCAGCAGTTACTCGATTGCAGGGGGTGACGAGCAGTACTTC	TRBJ2-7	15	TRBV6-2/TRBV6-3	TRBD1	-
CSAGPGLAGVTQYF	TGCAGTGCTGGGCCGGGACTAGCGGGAGTTACGCAGTATTTT	TRBJ2-3	14	TRBV20-1	TRBD2	few
CSSTGGGNYGYTF	TGCAGCTCAACCGGAGGGGGTAACTATGGCTACACCTTC	TRBJ1-2	13	TRBV29-1	-	-
CASSRGTAEVYEQYF	TGTGCCAGCAGCCGAGGGACAGCGGAGGTCTACGAGCAGTACTTC	TRBJ2-7	15	TRBV7-9	TRBD1	few
CASSLQRETQYF	TGTGCCAGCAGCCTGCAGAGGGAGACCCAGTACTTC	TRBJ2-5	12	TRBV11-2	-	medium-sized
CASSLENDHQPQHF	TGTGCCAGCAGCTTAGAGAACGACCATCAGCCCCAGCATTTT	TRBJ1-5	14	TRBV11-2	-	many
CASSYEWTGGSSPLHF	TGTGCCAGCAGTTACGAATGGACAGGGGGTAGTTCACCCCTCCACTTT	TRBJ1-6	16	TRBV6-5	TRBD1	few
CASSPTGPYTDTQYF	TGTGCCAGCAGCCCCACCGGGCCCTACACAGATACGCAGTATTTT	TRBJ2-3	15	TRBV12-3/TRBV12-4	-	many
CASSQGGLGLAGGGEQYF	TGTGCCAGCAGTCAAGGGGGCTTGGGACTAGCGGGAGGGGGCGAGCAGTACTTC	TRBJ2-7	18	TRBV28	TRBD2	-
CASSWGGAGNYNEQFF	TGTGCCAGCAGTTGGGGTGGAGCGGGCAACTACAATGAGCAGTTCTTC	TRBJ2-1	16	TRBV28	-	many
CASSYSELYEQYF	TGTGCCAGCAGTTACTCGGAACTCTACGAGCAGTACTTC	TRBJ2-7	13	TRBV6-6	-	-
CAWRRLKGGEQYF	TGTGCCTGGAGGCGTCTGAAGGGGGGCGAGCAGTACTTC	TRBJ2-7	13	TRBV30	-	few
CASAGLSGNTIYF	TGTGCCAGTGCGGGACTCTCTGGAAACACCATATATTTT	TRBJ1-3	13	TRBV19	-	-
CASSLSTAYGYTF	TGCGCCAGCAGCTTGTCTACGGCCTATGGCTACACCTTC	TRBJ1-2	13	TRBV5-1	-	-
CASSLKQGAGAFF	TGTGCCAGCAGTTTAAAACAGGGGGCAGGGGCTTTCTTT	TRBJ1-1	13	TRBV12-3/TRBV12-4	TRBD1	many
CASSLAFFGRVPDTQYF	TGTGCCAGCAGCTTGGCCTTCTTTGGCAGGGTCCCAGATACGCAGTATTTT	TRBJ2-3	17	TRBV5-6	-	many
CASSEGQIDEKLFF	TGTGCCAGCAGTGAAGGACAGATTGATGAAAAACTGTTTTTT	TRBJ1-4	14	TRBV6-1	-	few
CSATPLGRGFNEKLFF	TGCAGTGCCACCCCTCTTGGACGGGGTTTTAATGAAAAACTGTTTTTT	TRBJ1-4	16	TRBV20-1	-	many
CASSLGGQGNDEQFF	TGCGCCAGCAGCTTGGGAGGACAAGGGAACGATGAGCAGTTCTTC	TRBJ2-1	15	TRBV5-1	-	many
CASSFGISYEQFF	TGTGCCAGCAGTTTCGGGATCTCCTACGAGCAGTTCTTC	TRBJ2-1	13	TRBV27	-	-
CASSLARHLRGTNTEAFF	TGTGCCAGCAGTTTAGCCAGGCACCTTAGGGGAACGAACACTGAAGCTTTCTTT	TRBJ1-1	18	TRBV12-3/TRBV12-4	-	many
CASSSTTLTQYF	TGTGCCAGCAGCTCAACGACACTCACCCAGTACTTC	TRBJ2-5	12	TRBV7-2	-	many